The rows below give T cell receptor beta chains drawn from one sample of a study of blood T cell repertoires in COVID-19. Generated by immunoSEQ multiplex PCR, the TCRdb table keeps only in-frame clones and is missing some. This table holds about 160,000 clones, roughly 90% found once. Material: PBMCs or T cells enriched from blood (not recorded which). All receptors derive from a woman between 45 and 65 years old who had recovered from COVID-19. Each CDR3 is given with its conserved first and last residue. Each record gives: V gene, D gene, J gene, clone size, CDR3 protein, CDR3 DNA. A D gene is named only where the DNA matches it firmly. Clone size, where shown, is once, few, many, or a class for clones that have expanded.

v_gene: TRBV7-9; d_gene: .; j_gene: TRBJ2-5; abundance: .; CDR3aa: CASSLGALYQETQYF; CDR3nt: TGTGCCAGCAGCTTAGGAGCACTGTACCAAGAGACCCAGTACTTC
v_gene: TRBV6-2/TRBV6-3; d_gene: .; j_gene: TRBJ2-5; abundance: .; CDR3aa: CASSYSRRATQYF; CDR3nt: TGTGCCAGCAGTTACTCGCGTAGAGCCACCCAGTACTTC
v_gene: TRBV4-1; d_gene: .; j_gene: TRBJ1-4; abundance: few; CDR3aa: CASSQLRGEKLFF; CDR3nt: TGCGCCAGCAGCCAGCTACGGGGGGAAAAACTGTTTTTT
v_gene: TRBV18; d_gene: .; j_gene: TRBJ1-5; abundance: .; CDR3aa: CASSPQGISQPQHF; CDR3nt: TGTGCCAGCTCACCACAGGGGATAAGTCAGCCCCAGCATTTT
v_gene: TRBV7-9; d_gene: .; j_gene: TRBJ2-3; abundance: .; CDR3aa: CASRVGGGRGDTQYF; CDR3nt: TGTGCCAGCAGGGTCGGTGGGGGCCGGGGAGATACGCAGTATTTT
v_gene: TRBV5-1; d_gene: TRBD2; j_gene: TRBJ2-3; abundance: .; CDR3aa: CASSLAQRGNTDTQYF; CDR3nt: TGCGCCAGCAGCTTGGCCCAGCGGGGGAACACAGATACGCAGTATTTT
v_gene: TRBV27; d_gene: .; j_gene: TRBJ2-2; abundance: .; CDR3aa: CASSFRENTGELFF; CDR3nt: TGTGCCAGCAGTTTCAGGGAGAACACCGGGGAGCTGTTTTTT
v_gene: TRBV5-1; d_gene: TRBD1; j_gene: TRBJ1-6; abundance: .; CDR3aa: CASSLGGEGARNSPLHF; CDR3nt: TGCGCCAGCAGCTTAGGTGGTGAGGGGGCGCGTAATTCACCCCTCCACTTT
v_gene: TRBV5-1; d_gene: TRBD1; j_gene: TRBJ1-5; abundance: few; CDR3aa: CASSGGTGVNQPQHF; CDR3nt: TGCGCCAGCAGCGGCGGGACAGGGGTCAATCAGCCCCAGCATTTT
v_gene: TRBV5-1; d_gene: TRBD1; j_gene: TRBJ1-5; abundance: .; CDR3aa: CASSVSTGINQPQHF; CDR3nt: TGCGCCAGCAGCGTATCGACAGGGATCAATCAGCCCCAGCATTTT
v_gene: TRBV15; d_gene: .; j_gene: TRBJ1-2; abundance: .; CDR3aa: CATSRDEEFYGYTF; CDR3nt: TGTGCCACCAGCAGAGATGAGGAATTCTATGGCTACACCTTC
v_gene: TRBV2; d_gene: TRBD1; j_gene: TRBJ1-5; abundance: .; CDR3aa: CASTGTGDRQPQHF; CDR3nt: TGTGCCAGCACCGGGACAGGGGACCGCCAGCCCCAGCATTTT
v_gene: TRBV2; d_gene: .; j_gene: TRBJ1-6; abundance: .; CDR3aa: CACREGGSYNSPLHF; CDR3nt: TGTGCCTGTCGGGAGGGGGGCTCCTATAATTCACCCCTCCACTTT
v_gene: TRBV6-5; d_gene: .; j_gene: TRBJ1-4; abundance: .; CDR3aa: CASRSQGAPNEKLFF; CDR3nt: TGTGCCAGCAGGTCACAGGGAGCTCCCAATGAAAAACTGTTTTTT
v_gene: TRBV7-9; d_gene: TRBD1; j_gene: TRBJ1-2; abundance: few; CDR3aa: CASSLQGSYGYTF; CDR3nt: TGTGCCAGCAGCCTACAGGGGAGCTATGGCTACACCTTC
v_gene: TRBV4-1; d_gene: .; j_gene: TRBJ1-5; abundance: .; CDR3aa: CASSQGRDQPQHF; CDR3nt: TGCGCCAGCAGCCAAGGCAGGGATCAGCCCCAGCATTTT
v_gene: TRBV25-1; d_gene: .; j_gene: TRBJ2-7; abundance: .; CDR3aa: CASILDRPPYEQYF; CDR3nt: TGTGCCAGCATTCTAGACAGGCCTCCCTACGAGCAGTACTTC
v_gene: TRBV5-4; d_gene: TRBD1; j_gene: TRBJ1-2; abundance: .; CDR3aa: CASSLDRATSYTF; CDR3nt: TGTGCCAGCAGCCTTGACAGGGCTACTAGCTACACCTTC
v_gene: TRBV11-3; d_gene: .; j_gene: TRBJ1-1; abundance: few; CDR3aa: CASSPGFMNTEAFF; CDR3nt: TGTGCCAGCAGCCCAGGATTCATGAACACTGAAGCTTTCTTT
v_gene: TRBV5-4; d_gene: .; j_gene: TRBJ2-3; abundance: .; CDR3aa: CASSSTEADTQYF; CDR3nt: TGTGCCAGCAGCTCTACGGAGGCAGATACGCAGTATTTT
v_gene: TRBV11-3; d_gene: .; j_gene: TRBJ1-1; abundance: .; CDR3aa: CASSLARTNEAFF; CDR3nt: TGTGCCAGCAGCTTAGCCCGGACAAATGAAGCTTTCTTT
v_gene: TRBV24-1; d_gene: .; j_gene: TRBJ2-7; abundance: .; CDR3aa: CATSDPRTAYEQYF; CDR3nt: TGTGCCACCAGTGACCCTAGGACAGCCTACGAGCAGTACTTC
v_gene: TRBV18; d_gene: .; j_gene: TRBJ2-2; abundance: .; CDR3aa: CASSLAGTGELFF; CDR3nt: TGTGCCAGCTCACTCGCGGGTACCGGGGAGCTGTTTTTT
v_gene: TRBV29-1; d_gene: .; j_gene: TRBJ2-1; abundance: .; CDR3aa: CSVEDGANNEQFF; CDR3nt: TGCAGCGTTGAAGATGGGGCCAACAATGAGCAGTTCTTC
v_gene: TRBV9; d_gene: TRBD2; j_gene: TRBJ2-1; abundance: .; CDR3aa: CASSTGLAGGPYNEQFF; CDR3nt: TGTGCCAGCAGCACAGGACTAGCGGGGGGGCCCTACAATGAGCAGTTCTTC
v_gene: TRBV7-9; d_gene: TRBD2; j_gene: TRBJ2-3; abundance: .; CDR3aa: CASSTSGLAGAYASTDTQYF; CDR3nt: TGTGCCAGCAGCACCTCGGGACTAGCGGGGGCCTATGCAAGCACAGATACGCAGTATTTT
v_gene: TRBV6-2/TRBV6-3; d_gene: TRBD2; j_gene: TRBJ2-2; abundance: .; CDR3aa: CASSSPSGANTGELFF; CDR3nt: TGTGCCAGCAGTTCCCCTAGCGGGGCGAACACCGGGGAGCTGTTTTTT
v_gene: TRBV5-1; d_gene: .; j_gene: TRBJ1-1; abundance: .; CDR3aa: CASSLLVGGMNTEAFF; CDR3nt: TGCGCCAGCAGCTTGTTGGTCGGGGGAATGAACACTGAAGCTTTCTTT
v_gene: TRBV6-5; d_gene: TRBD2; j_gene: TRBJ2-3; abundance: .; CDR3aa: CASSLGGLALDTQYF; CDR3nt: TGTGCCAGCAGTCTCGGCGGACTAGCGCTAGATACGCAGTATTTT
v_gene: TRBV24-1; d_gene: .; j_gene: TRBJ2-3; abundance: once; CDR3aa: CATSERGAMSTDTQYF; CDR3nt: TGTGCCACCAGTGAGCGTGGGGCAATGAGCACAGATACGCAGTATTTT
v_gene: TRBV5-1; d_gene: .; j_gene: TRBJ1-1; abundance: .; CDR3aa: CASSLAGQNTEAFF; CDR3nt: TGCGCCAGCAGCTTGGCCGGACAGAACACTGAAGCTTTCTTT
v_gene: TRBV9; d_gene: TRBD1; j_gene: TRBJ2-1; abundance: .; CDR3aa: CASSPRQGGLNEQFF; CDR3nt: TGTGCCAGCAGCCCTAGACAGGGGGGGCTCAATGAGCAGTTCTTC
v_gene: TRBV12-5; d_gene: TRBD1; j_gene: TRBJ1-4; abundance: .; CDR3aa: CASGPTGANEKLFF; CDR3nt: TGTGCTAGTGGACCGACAGGGGCTAATGAAAAACTGTTTTTT
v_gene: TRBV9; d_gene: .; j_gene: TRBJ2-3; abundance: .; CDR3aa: CASSLIGSGGGTDTQYF; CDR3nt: TGTGCCAGCAGCCTTATAGGCAGCGGTGGGGGCACAGATACGCAGTATTTT
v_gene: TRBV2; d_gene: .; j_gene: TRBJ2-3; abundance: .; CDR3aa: CASSPWLAVRDTQYF; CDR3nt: TGTGCCAGCAGCCCATGGTTGGCGGTCCGGGATACGCAGTATTTT
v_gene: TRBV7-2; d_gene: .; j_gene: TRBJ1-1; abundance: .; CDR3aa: CASSLVVAIEAFF; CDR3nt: TGTGCCAGCAGCCTAGTGGTAGCCATTGAAGCTTTCTTT
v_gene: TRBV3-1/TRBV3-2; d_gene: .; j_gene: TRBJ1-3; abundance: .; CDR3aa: CASSPGIFSGNTIYF; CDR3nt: TGTGCCAGCAGCCCCGGTATTTTCTCTGGAAACACCATATATTTT
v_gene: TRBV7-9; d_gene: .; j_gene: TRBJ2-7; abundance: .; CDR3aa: CASSSGQNRQYF; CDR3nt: TGTGCCAGCAGCTCCGGACAGAACAGGCAGTACTTC
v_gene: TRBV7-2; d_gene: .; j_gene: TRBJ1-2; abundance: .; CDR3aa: CASSLANRGTGYTF; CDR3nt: TGTGCCAGCAGCTTAGCTAATAGGGGAACAGGCTACACCTTC
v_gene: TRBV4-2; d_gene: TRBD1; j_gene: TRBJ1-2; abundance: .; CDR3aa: CASSQGPGQGRIYGYTF; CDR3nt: TGTGCCAGCAGCCAAGGTCCGGGACAGGGCCGTATCTATGGCTACACCTTC
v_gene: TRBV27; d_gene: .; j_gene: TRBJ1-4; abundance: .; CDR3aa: CASSLMGPEKLFF; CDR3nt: TGTGCCAGCAGTTTAATGGGGCCCGAAAAACTGTTTTTT
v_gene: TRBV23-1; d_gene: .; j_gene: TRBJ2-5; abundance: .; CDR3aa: CASPDSKETQYF; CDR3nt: TGCGCCAGCCCCGACAGCAAAGAGACCCAGTACTTC
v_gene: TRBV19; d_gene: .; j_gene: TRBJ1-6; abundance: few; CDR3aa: CASSIGQAYSPLHF; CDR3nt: TGTGCCAGTAGTATAGGACAGGCCTATTCACCCCTCCACTTT
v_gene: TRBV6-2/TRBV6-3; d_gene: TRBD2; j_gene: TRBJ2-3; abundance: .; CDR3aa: CASSYITGGPGTDTQYF; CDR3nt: TGTGCCAGCAGTTATATTACGGGGGGGCCTGGCACAGATACGCAGTATTTT
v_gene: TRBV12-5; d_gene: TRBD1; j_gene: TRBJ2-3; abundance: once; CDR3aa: CASGGQGGMRTDTQYF; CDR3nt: TGTGCTAGTGGCGGGCAAGGGGGCATGCGGACAGATACGCAGTATTTT
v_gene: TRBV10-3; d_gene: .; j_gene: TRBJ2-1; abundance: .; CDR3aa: CAISESTLRRGGNEQFF; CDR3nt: TGTGCCATCAGTGAGTCGACCCTGCGGAGAGGCGGCAATGAGCAGTTCTTC
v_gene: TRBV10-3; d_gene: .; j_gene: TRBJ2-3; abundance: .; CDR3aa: CAILGASTDTQYF; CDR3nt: TGTGCCATTTTAGGGGCCAGCACAGATACGCAGTATTTT
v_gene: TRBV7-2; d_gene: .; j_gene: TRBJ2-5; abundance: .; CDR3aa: CASGVDSNGGETQYF; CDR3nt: TGTGCCAGCGGGGTGGACAGTAACGGAGGAGAGACCCAGTACTTC
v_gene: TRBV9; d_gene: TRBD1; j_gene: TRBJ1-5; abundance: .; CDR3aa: CASSVDTGGGQPQHF; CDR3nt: TGTGCCAGCAGCGTCGACACAGGGGGCGGTCAGCCCCAGCATTTT
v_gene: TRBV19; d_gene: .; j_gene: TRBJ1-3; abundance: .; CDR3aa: CASSKGGTGNTIYF; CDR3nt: TGTGCCAGTAGTAAAGGCGGGACTGGAAACACCATATATTTT
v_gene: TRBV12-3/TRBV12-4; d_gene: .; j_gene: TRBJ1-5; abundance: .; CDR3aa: CASSLRGPGPQHF; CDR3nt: TGTGCCAGCAGTTTGCGGGGTCCAGGGCCCCAGCATTTT